This T cell receptor (beta chain) was found in a study of cytomegalovirus exposure and HLA in healthy donors. Broader study findings: Follow-up analysis later connected one missense variant in DCLRE1C with trimming of TCR beta V- and J-genes. The CMV antigen specificity of a few CMV-associated chains was confirmed through in vitro analysis. Researchers reported from a later analysis that most CMV-associated TCR beta chains appeared HLA-restricted. Fewer N-insertions (relative to the approximately 670-donor mean) were reportedly seen in an Asian-associated ancestry cluster in a later analysis.

Primers for the PCR totalled 60 Vbeta and 13 Jbeta. The repertoire was sequenced with immunoSEQ multiplex PCR; TCRdb's copy has only in-frame clones and lacks some. The table shows some 150,000 clones, with 77% occurring only once. Germline loops: CDR1 MNHNS, CDR2 SASEGT. With 5 bases clipped from V and 3 bases from J, the junction kept 2 bases outside the gene matches. The CDR3 consists of 13 residues. As for this clone: Its antigen is not known.

The chain carries TRBV6-1 and TRBJ2-3; 7 nucleotides line up with TRBD2. The sample was PBMCs. The source of this sequence is a woman aged 25 to 45 in good health and CMV-seronegative. The CDR3 coding sequence is TGTGCCAGCAGTAGCGGGGTAACAGATACGCAGTATTTT. Protein sequence: CASSSGVTDTQYF.